One and the same sample provided the 22 T cell receptor beta chains below, sequenced in a study of response to subunit inactivated influenza vaccine. TCRdb re-called the RT-PCR reads through MiXCR, storing one row per CDR3 protein. The repertoire holds about 700,000 distinct CDR3 sequences, with roughly 14% as singletons. This specimen was PBMCs from blood, taken 14 days before vaccination. These receptors were taken from a man aged 50-59 years who received an inactivated influenza vaccine.

The genes are TRBV19 and TRBJ2-2, with unresolved D. V was pared by 10 bases and J by 5 bases, with 11 bases between. Germline V gives CDR1 LNHDA, CDR2 SQIVND (reference sequence). The CDR3 consists of 12 residues. The DNA for the CDR3 is TGTGCCATCACTCTAAGGACCGGGGAGCTGTTTTTT. This translates into CAITLRTGELFF.

This clonotype appeared a few times. This chain connects TRBV7-9 to TRBJ2-7; tentatively, D is TRBD1 (6 bases). In germline, CDR1 is SEHNR, CDR2 FQNEAQ (reference sequence). V dropped 5 bases and J dropped 3 bases, with 17 bases sitting between them. The CDR3 extends over 15 amino acids. CDR3: CASSETGHRNYEQYF. The CDR3 bases are TGTGCCAGCAGCGAGACAGGCCACCGAAACTACGAGCAGTACTTC.

This clonotype was observed many times. This chain links TRBV4-1 with TRBJ2-4; the D is unclear. CDR1 and CDR2 (germline): MGHRA, YSYEKL. The CDR3 totals 16 residues. Trimming left V 1 base short and J 0 bases short, with 10 bases between. CDR3 loop: CASSQVESLAKNIQYF. The CDR3 DNA is TGCGCCAGCAGCCAAGTTGAAAGCCTAGCCAAAAACATTCAGTACTTC.

The V and J genes are TRBV7-8 and TRBJ2-7, with TRBD1 as a possible D gene (6 bases). The CDR3 covers 14 residues. Looked up from germline, CDR1 is SGHVS and CDR2 is FQNEAQ. Trimming removed 1 base from V and 2 bases from J, with 9 bases in between. CDR3 in amino acids: CASSLGTAAYEQYF. CDR3 sequence (DNA): TGTGCCAGCAGCTTAGGGACAGCAGCCTACGAGCAGTACTTC.

The V gene is TRBV20-1, the J gene TRBJ1-1; 10 nucleotides align to TRBD1. J lost 1 base, V lost 3 bases, and 5 bases had no gene match. The V gene's germline CDR1 is DFQATT and CDR2 SNEGSKA (reference sequence). The CDR3 sequence is 15 residues long. CDR3 DNA sequence: TGCAGTGCTAGTCTCGGGACAGGGGCGAACACTGAAGCTTTCTTT. Its protein is CSASLGTGANTEAFF.

This rearrangement joins TRBV6-2 or TRBV6-3 to TRBJ1-2, with D maybe TRBD1 (5 bases). CDR3 length: 13 amino acids. The V end lost 6 bases, the J end lost 1 base, and 9 bases lay between the germline ends. The germline gives CDR1 MNHEY, CDR2 SVGEGT. The CDR3 reads CASRTTVNYGYTF. CDR3 coding DNA: TGTGCCAGCAGAACGACAGTTAACTATGGCTACACCTTC.

The chain combines TRBV28 with TRBJ2-7; 9 nucleotides agree with TRBD1. V dropped 4 bases and J dropped 6; count of bases not matched to a gene: 10. The CDR3 is made up of 15 amino acids. CDR1 and CDR2 from the germline V gene are MDHEN and SYDVKM. The CDR3 bases are TGTGCCAGCAGTTCCGCCGGGACAGGGCCCTCCGAGCAGTACTTC. Its protein is CASSSAGTGPSEQYF.

The chain couples TRBV4-3 to TRBJ2-1, with 13 bases that match TRBD2. Germline trimming cut 0 bases from V and 2 bases from J; bases unmatched to any gene: 10. Germline values: CDR1 LGHNA, CDR2 YSLEER. The CDR3 extends over 20 amino acids. In DNA form, the CDR3 reads TGCGCCAGCAGCCAAGAGTCCCTCCCGGGACTAGCGGGAACCTACAATGAGCAGTTCTTC. It yields the protein CASSQESLPGLAGTYNEQFF.

At least ten counts were recorded for this clonotype. The V gene is TRBV12-3 or TRBV12-4, the J gene TRBJ1-6, with TRBD1 identical over 10 bases. The CDR3 has 15 amino acids. V lost 5 bases, J lost 7 bases, and 5 bases stayed unmatched. The CDR3 DNA reads TGTGCCAGCAGTGTCGGGACAGGGGAGAATTCACCCCTCCACTTT. It specifies CASSVGTGENSPLHF.

With respect to this clonotype: This clone may be a read error of a much larger clone one base away. The chain is built from TRBV20-1 and TRBJ1-1; D is undetermined. V dropped 3 bases and J dropped 1 base, with 6 bases sitting between them. CDR3 length: 12 amino acids. In germline, CDR1 is DFQATT, CDR2 SNEGSKA (reference sequence). CDR3 coding DNA: TGCAGTGCTAGCGGCCCGAACACTGAAGCTTTCTTT. This encodes CSASGPNTEAFF.

The chain joins TRBV9 to TRBJ2-3; D is ambiguous. The CDR3 consists of 13 residues. The germline V and J ends were trimmed by 3 bases and 2 bases, with 7 bases remaining between them. Germline V CDR1 and CDR2: SGDLS, YYNGEE. DNA of the CDR3: TGTGCCAGCAGCGGGACGTTCACAGATACGCAGTATTTT. Translation: CASSGTFTDTQYF.

This clonotype has only a few counts. The chain recombines TRBV6-6 with TRBJ1-5; D is unclear. Germline lookup yields CDR1 MNHNY and CDR2 SVGAGI (reference sequence). The CDR3 loop spans 12 amino acids. Trimming took off 7 bases at V and 5 bases at J, with 9 bases between the two ends. The CDR3 sequence: CASNSYDQPQHF. DNA for the CDR3: TGTGCCAGCAATTCCTATGATCAGCCCCAGCATTTT.

This clonotype has just a few counts. The CDR3 region is CASSLGLAGLGEQYF. The DNA for the CDR3 is TGTGCCAGCAGCCTGGGACTAGCGGGGCTTGGCGAGCAGTACTTC. V usage is TRBV4-2 and J usage is TRBJ2-7; 13 nucleotides line up with TRBD2. CDR3 length: 15 amino acids. The trim removed 4 bases at V and 6 bases at J, leaving 6 bases unmatched. The germline CDR1 and CDR2 sequences are LGHNA and YNFKEQ.

This clonotype was recorded a few times. CDR3: CASRTDNVGEQYF. The DNA of the CDR3 is TGTGCCAGCAGGACCGACAACGTCGGCGAGCAGTACTTC. The V call is TRBV6-1, the J call TRBJ2-7; D gene unclear. Germline CDR1 reads MNHNS; CDR2 reads SASEGT. The germline V and J ends were trimmed by 6 bases and 6 bases, with 15 bases remaining between them. The CDR3 is made up of 13 amino acids.

The rearrangement links TRBV6-5 to TRBJ2-7; unclear D gene. Germline V gives CDR1 MNHEY, CDR2 SVGAGI. The germline V and J ends were trimmed by 2 bases and 0 bases, with 11 bases remaining between them. The CDR3 is made up of 15 amino acids. The CDR3 reads CASSYGRTSSYEQYF. The CDR3 region has the DNA TGTGCCAGCAGTTACGGAAGAACCAGCTCCTACGAGCAGTACTTC.

In its sample, this clonotype was seen a few times. Because the CDR3's place on the DNA is in doubt, the DNA is left out and the CDR3 is given as listed by TCRdb. The chain is built from TRBV12-3 or TRBV12-4 and TRBJ2-4; TRBD2 is taken as the D call from the table, unchecked against the DNA. Counting both end residues, the CDR3 totals 12 amino acids. CDR3 amino acids: CASSFGGGSLSF.

The chain combines TRBV28 with TRBJ1-4; TRBD1 is a possible D gene (5 bases). The length of the CDR3 is 16 residues. Per germline, CDR1 MDHEN and CDR2 SYDVKM. V lost 5 bases to trimming and J lost 4 bases, with 17 bases between them. Here the CDR3 reads CASSQGFRRYNEKLFF. The CDR3 DNA follows: TGTGCCAGCAGTCAGGGATTTCGGCGTTATAATGAAAAACTGTTTTTT.

There are a few counts of this clonotype. The genes are TRBV7-6 and TRBJ2-1, with unresolved D. The germline V gene has CDR1 SGHVS and CDR2 FNYEAQ. V lost 8 bases and J 5 bases, leaving 4 bases between the germline ends. The length of the CDR3 is 10 residues. The CDR3 DNA is TGTGCCAGCGGGGACAATGAGCAGTTCTTC. Amino acid sequence: CASGDNEQFF.

This clonotype showed up just a few times. This chain uses TRBV20-1 with TRBJ2-1; D remains ambiguous. The V gene's germline CDR1 is DFQATT and CDR2 SNEGSKA (reference sequence). The CDR3 contains 17 residues. Trimming removed 0 bases at V and 0 bases at J, with 15 bases between. DNA for the CDR3: TGCAGTGCTAGAGAAGAGCTATATCTTAGCTCCTACAATGAGCAGTTCTTC. Its protein product is CSAREELYLSSYNEQFF.

This clonotype occurred many times. CDR3 in amino acids: CASSQDGGTRGSDTQYF. The CDR3 bases are TGCGCCAGCAGCCAAGATGGCGGCACACGGGGATCAGATACGCAGTATTTT. V is TRBV4-3 and J is TRBJ2-3; D perhaps matches TRBD2 (5 bases). The V end was cut by 0 bases, the J end by 4 bases, with 17 bases between. The CDR3 is 17 amino acids. The V gene's germline CDR1 is LGHNA and CDR2 YSLEER.

The sample holds a few counts of this clonotype. The rearrangement uses TRBV20-1 and TRBJ2-2; D perhaps matches TRBD1 (6 bases). CDR1 and CDR2 (germline): DFQATT, SNEGSKA (reference sequence). CDR3 length equals 15 residues. V dropped 3 bases and J dropped 1 base, with 12 bases sitting between them. In DNA, the CDR3 is TGCAGTGCTAGGCCCGGGACATTGAACACCGGGGAGCTGTTTTTT. This encodes CSARPGTLNTGELFF.

This clonotype was observed many times. The V call is TRBV7-2, the J call TRBJ2-3, with 7 bases that match TRBD2. The CDR3 runs 16 residues. CDR1 is SGHTA, CDR2 FQGNSA, per germline. The V gene end was trimmed by 1 base and the J gene end by 2 bases; junction bases not matched to a gene: 6. Written as DNA, the CDR3 is TGTGCCAGCAGCTTAGGGACTAGTTGGAACACAGATACGCAGTATTTT. Amino acids: CASSLGTSWNTDTQYF. Full variable domain (rest looked up from reference TRBV7-2 and TRBJ2-3): GAGVSQSPSNKVTEKGKDVELRCDPISGHTALYWYRQSLGQGLEFLIYFQGNSAPDKSGLPSDRFSAERTGGSVSTLTIQRTQQEDSAVYLCASSLGTSWNTDTQYFGPGTRLTVL.